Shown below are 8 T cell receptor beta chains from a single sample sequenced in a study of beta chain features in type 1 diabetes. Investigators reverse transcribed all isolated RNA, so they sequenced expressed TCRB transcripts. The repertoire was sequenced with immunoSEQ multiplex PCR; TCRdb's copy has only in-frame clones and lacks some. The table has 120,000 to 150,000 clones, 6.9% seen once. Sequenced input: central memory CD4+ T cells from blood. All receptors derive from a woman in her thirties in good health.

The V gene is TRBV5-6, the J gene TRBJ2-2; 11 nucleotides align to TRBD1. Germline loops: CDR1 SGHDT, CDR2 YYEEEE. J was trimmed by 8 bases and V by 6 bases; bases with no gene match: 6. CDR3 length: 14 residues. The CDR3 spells CASIEDRGRGELFF. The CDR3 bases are TGTGCCAGCATCGAGGACAGGGGGCGGGGGGAGCTGTTTTTT.

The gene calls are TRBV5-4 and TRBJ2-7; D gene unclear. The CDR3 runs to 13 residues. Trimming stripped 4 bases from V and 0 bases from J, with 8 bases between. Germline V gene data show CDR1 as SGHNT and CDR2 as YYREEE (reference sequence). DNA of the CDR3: TGTGCCAGCAGCCCCCCCAACTCCTACGAGCAGTACTTC. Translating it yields CASSPPNSYEQYF.

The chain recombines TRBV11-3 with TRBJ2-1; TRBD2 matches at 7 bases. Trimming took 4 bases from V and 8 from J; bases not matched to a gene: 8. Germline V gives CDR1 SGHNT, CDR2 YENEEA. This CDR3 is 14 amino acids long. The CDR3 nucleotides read TGTGCCAGCAGCTCCCCGGCGGGAGTTCATGAGCAGTTCTTC. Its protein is CASSSPAGVHEQFF.

This chain's CDR3 is CASQTNYGYTF. The CDR3 DNA sequence: TGTGCCAGTCAAACTAACTATGGCTACACCTTC. V is TRBV7-9 and J is TRBJ1-2; D gene uncertain. V was cut by 9 bases and J by 0 bases, with 5 bases left in between. The CDR3 spans 11 residues. Germline assignment: CDR1 SEHNR and CDR2 FQNEAQ (reference sequence).

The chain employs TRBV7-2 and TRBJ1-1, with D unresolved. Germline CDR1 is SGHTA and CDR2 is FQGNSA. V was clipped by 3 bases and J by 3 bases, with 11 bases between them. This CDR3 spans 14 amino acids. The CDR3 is CASSFSGRDTEAFF. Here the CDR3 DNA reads TGTGCCAGCAGCTTTTCTGGGCGGGACACTGAAGCTTTCTTT.

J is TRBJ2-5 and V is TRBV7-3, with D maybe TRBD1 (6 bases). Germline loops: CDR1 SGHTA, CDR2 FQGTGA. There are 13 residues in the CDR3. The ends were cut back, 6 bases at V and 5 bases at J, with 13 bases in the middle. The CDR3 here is CASSPGVAETQYF. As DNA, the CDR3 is TGTGCCAGCAGTCCAGGGGTAGCGGAGACCCAGTACTTC.

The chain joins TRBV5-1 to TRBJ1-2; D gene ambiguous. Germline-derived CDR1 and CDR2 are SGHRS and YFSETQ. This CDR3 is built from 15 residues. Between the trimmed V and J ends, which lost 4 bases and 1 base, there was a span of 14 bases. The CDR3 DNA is TGCGCCAGCAGCCCGGCGGGCGGGAATAACTATGGCTACACCTTC. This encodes CASSPAGGNNYGYTF. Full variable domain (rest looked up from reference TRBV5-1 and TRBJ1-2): KAGVTQTPRYLIKTRGQQVTLSCSPISGHRSVSWYQQTPGQGLQFLFEYFSETQRNKGNFPGRFSGRQFSNSRSEMNVSTLELGDSALYLCASSPAGGNNYGYTFGSGTRLTVV.

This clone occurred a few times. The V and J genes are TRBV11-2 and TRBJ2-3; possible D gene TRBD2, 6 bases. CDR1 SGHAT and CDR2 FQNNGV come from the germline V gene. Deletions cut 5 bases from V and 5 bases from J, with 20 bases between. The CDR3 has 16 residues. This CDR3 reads CASSLRRDSAGDTQYF. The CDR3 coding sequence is TGTGCCAGCAGCCTCAGAAGGGACTCTGCAGGAGATACGCAGTATTTT.